This TCR beta chain derives from a study of CD8 T cells in Susac syndrome. Study-level results: By the study's own acknowledgment, its TCR sequencing and HLA analysis included relatively few individuals.

Treatment-naive patients with stable or active relapsing-remitting disease were the multiple sclerosis controls. This clonotype was recorded only once. The antigen is undetermined. V was pared by 4 bases and J by 0 bases, with 4 bases of the junction left unmatched. The CDR3 sequence is 15 residues long. From germline, CDR1 is MNHNY and CDR2 SVGAGI (reference sequence). Reverse transcription of roughly 0.45 to 1 ug RNA was performed with random hexamers. Multiplex immunoSEQ PCR targeted 54 Vbeta and 13 Jbeta TCR beta segments. MiXCR was run by TCRdb on the immunoSEQ multiplex PCR reads, yielding one entry per CDR3 protein. The sample comprises 200,000 to 250,000 distinct CDR3 sequences, nearly 97% of which are singletons, and roughly 0.09% rests with the top ten.

This TCR came from a human donor with multiple sclerosis. The sequenced sample consisted of CD4+ T cells from PBMCs. J is TRBJ1-2 and V is TRBV6-6, with 8 bases that match TRBD1. CDR3 amino acids: CASSSKGQANYGYTF. The DNA for the CDR3 is TGTGCCAGCAGTTCGAAGGGACAGGCTAACTATGGCTACACCTTC.